What follows is one T cell receptor (beta chain) and its context. Its antigen is unidentified. The CDR3 is made up of 15 amino acids. The germline V gene encodes CDR1 SGHTS and CDR2 YDEGEE. V was pared by 3 bases and J by 2 bases, with 14 bases between. The data stem from a study of radiotherapy plus CTLA-4 blockade in lung cancer. Study-level background: Objective responses were seen in about a sixth of patients, disease control in approximately 30%. Study-level findings and limits: Peripheral blood showed expansion of tumor-derived TCR clones after radiotherapy and ipilimumab.

Data came from immunoSEQ multiplex PCR; TCRdb stores just in-frame clones and leaves some out. Altogether 55,000 to 80,000 clones are present, around nine tenths being singletons, with the ten largest covering less than 45%. The TCR sequence derives from a human donor with non-small cell lung cancer that progressed on radiotherapy plus ipilimumab. The rearrangement uses TRBV5-8 and TRBJ1-2, with D possibly matching TRBD1 (5 bases). This sample comprised peripheral blood, obtained from a patient treated with radiotherapy plus ipilimumab. Written as DNA, the CDR3 is TGTGCCAGCAGCTCTCGGGGACTGGAGAACTATGGCTACACCTTC. Translated: CASSSRGLENYGYTF.